What follows describes a single T cell receptor (delta chain). The specificity of this receptor is unknown. This DNA's translation differs at residue 10 from TCRdb's protein, which comes from a much larger clone; a read error is likely, and the protein shown is translated from the DNA. The same CDR3 also results from other DNA sequences found in this sample. The library was prepared using 5' RACE. The listed sequencing device is Illumina MiSeq. TCRdb reran clone calling on the public reads with CATT; rows sharing one DNA sequence were then combined. Here the sample has fewer than 850 delta-chain clones; almost 9.5% occur a single time. The ten biggest clones cover approximately 70% of the sample. These data belong to a study of delta chain sequences of gamma delta T cells (dated by TCRdb to 2015 to 2018). CDR3 length: 20 amino acids, cysteine to phenylalanine. Of the read, only the CDR3 DNA is kept; its 60 bases are in frame from base 1. V is shortened by 5 bases, J by 0 bases, and the region joining them spans 28 bases. The germline V gene supplies CDR1 TSWWSYY and CDR2 QGS.

The sequence is built from TRDV1 and TRDJ1; the D segment could be TRDD3, given 5 matching bases. The clonotype comes from a human donor in good health. The sample consisted of either unsorted cells or a sorted T cell fraction (not recorded which). The sequence in DNA is TGTGCTCTTGGGAACTTCGGAAAGAACCGGGGGGTGACCTACACCGATAAACTCATCTTT. Translation gives CALGNFGKNRGVTYTDKLIF.